These T cell receptor beta chains were read from a single sample in a study of blood T cell repertoires in COVID-19. Generated by immunoSEQ multiplex PCR, the TCRdb table keeps only in-frame clones and is missing some. Among roughly 53,000 clones listed, 70% to 90% were seen once. The specimen was peripheral blood. All receptors come from an elderly man with acute or convalescent COVID-19. Each CDR3 is given with its conserved first and last residue. Fields, in order: clone size, V gene, J gene, D gene, CDR3 protein, CDR3 DNA. D genes are given only for firm matches. Expanded clones get a size class; other rows say once, few or many, or leave the size out.

.,TRBV3-1/TRBV3-2,TRBJ1-5,.,CASSQGSGVGNQPQHF,TGTGCCAGCAGCCAAGGCTCAGGGGTGGGCAATCAGCCCCAGCATTTT
.,TRBV18,TRBJ2-1,TRBD1,CASSDRPGGSRYNEQFF,TGTGCCAGCTCAGATCGGCCAGGGGGCTCACGGTACAATGAGCAGTTCTTC
.,TRBV11-3,TRBJ2-2,.,CASSPGTVGTGELFF,TGTGCCAGCAGCCCGGGGACTGTTGGCACCGGGGAGCTGTTTTTT
.,TRBV27,TRBJ2-2,.,CASRRQETTGELFF,TGTGCCAGCAGGAGACAGGAGACGACCGGGGAGCTGTTTTTT
.,TRBV21-1,TRBJ2-6,.,CASIFRVCGANVLTF,TGTGCCAGCATCTTCAGGGTGTGCGGGGCCAACGTCCTGACTTTC
.,TRBV15,TRBJ1-2,TRBD1,CATSRGQISGGGYTF,TGTGCCACCAGCAGGGGCCAGATTTCAGGGGGAGGCTACACCTTC
.,TRBV4-3,TRBJ1-4,.,CASSQDMRGSSGEKLFF,TGCGCCAGCAGCCAAGATATGCGGGGATCTAGCGGTGAAAAACTGTTTTTT
once,TRBV6-5,TRBJ2-5,TRBD1,CASRRDRGKETQYF,TGTGCCAGCAGGCGGGACAGGGGTAAGGAGACCCAGTACTTC
medium-sized,TRBV7-3,TRBJ1-3,.,CASSPDSSGNTIYF,TGTGCCAGCAGCCCAGATTCCTCTGGAAACACCATATATTTT
few,TRBV19,TRBJ2-7,TRBD1,CASSIALTGGSKSYEQYF,TGTGCCAGTAGTATAGCCCTGACAGGGGGCTCAAAGTCCTACGAGCAGTACTTC
few,TRBV6-5,TRBJ2-5,.,CASSTHRVETQYF,TGTGCCAGCAGTACTCACAGGGTGGAGACCCAGTACTTC
.,TRBV11-2,TRBJ1-6,.,CASSPRGVNSPLHF,TGTGCCAGCAGCCCCAGGGGAGTCAATTCACCCCTCCACTTT
.,TRBV12-3/TRBV12-4,TRBJ1-1,.,CASSPQTNTEAFF,TGTGCCAGCAGTCCGCAGACAAACACTGAAGCTTTCTTT
.,TRBV7-2,TRBJ1-5,.,CASSLGPGYPQHF,TGTGCCAGCAGCTTAGGACCAGGTTACCCCCAGCATTTT
.,TRBV7-8,TRBJ2-1,TRBD2,CASSGTSGGSYNEQFF,TGTGCCAGCAGCGGGACTAGCGGGGGATCCTACAATGAGCAGTTCTTC
few,TRBV11-3,TRBJ2-5,.,CASSLGEKRPQYF,TGTGCCAGCAGCTTAGGGGAGAAGAGACCCCAGTACTTC
.,TRBV7-2,TRBJ1-4,TRBD1,CASGKTTGSPGELFF,TGTGCCAGCGGAAAAACGACAGGGTCGCCCGGAGAACTGTTTTTT
.,TRBV12-3/TRBV12-4,TRBJ1-2,TRBD1,CASSSGQGAGYTF,TGTGCCAGCAGTTCCGGACAGGGGGCTGGCTACACCTTC
.,TRBV6-1,TRBJ2-2,.,CASSEPIVNTGELFF,TGTGCCAGCAGTGAACCAATTGTGAACACCGGGGAGCTGTTTTTT
.,TRBV19,TRBJ2-3,.,CASSIGQGYQNTDTQYF,TGTGCCAGTAGTATAGGCCAGGGATACCAGAACACAGATACGCAGTATTTT
.,TRBV19,TRBJ2-7,.,CASSDTGKSYEQYF,TGTGCCAGTAGTGACACCGGTAAATCCTACGAGCAGTACTTC
.,TRBV2,TRBJ1-2,.,CASRARSDSYGYTF,TGTGCCAGCAGAGCTAGATCGGACAGCTATGGCTACACCTTC
.,TRBV27,TRBJ1-4,TRBD1,CASSRATGGSEKLFF,TGTGCCAGCAGCCGCGCGACAGGGGGTAGTGAAAAACTGTTTTTT
.,TRBV5-1,TRBJ1-3,TRBD1,CASSAQGSSGNTIYF,TGCGCCAGCAGCGCACAGGGGTCCTCTGGAAACACCATATATTTT
.,TRBV6-5,TRBJ1-6,.,CASSYEGGRNSPLHF,TGTGCCAGCAGTTACGAGGGGGGGCGCAATTCACCCCTCCACTTT
.,TRBV7-6,TRBJ2-5,.,CASRLTGSTIKETQYF,TGTGCCAGCAGGCTGACAGGCTCTACAATTAAAGAGACCCAGTACTTC
.,TRBV2,TRBJ1-2,.,CASGGGVDGYTF,TGTGCCAGCGGGGGGGGCGTGGATGGCTACACCTTC
.,TRBV18,TRBJ2-7,TRBD1,CASSPQRTGSSYEQYF,TGTGCCAGCTCACCACAAAGGACAGGCAGCTCCTACGAGCAGTACTTC
.,TRBV5-4,TRBJ1-2,TRBD1,CASSSGQGSYTF,TGTGCCAGCAGCTCGGGACAGGGTAGCTACACCTTC
.,TRBV5-1,TRBJ2-7,.,CASSQTVGGYEQYF,TGCGCCAGCAGCCAGACAGTAGGGGGATACGAGCAGTACTTC
few,TRBV7-9,TRBJ1-4,TRBD1,CASSFRGVTNEKLFF,TGTGCCAGCAGCTTCAGGGGGGTAACTAATGAAAAACTGTTTTTT
few,TRBV5-1,TRBJ2-7,TRBD1,CASSQGADGGYEQYF,TGCGCCAGCAGCCAGGGGGCTGACGGGGGCTACGAGCAGTACTTC
.,TRBV5-1,TRBJ2-7,.,CASSLAWQGHYEQYF,TGCGCCAGCAGCTTGGCGTGGCAGGGGCACTACGAGCAGTACTTC
few,TRBV28,TRBJ2-6,.,CASSLEASGANVLTF,TGTGCCAGCAGTTTAGAGGCCTCTGGGGCCAACGTCCTGACTTTC
.,TRBV7-9,TRBJ2-3,TRBD2,CASSRGADTQYF,TGTGCCAGCAGCCGGGGGGCAGATACGCAGTATTTT
.,TRBV6-5,TRBJ2-3,.,CASSQGLSTDTQYF,TGTGCCAGCAGCCAGGGGCTTAGCACAGATACGCAGTATTTT
.,TRBV9,TRBJ1-4,.,CASSVGLSSNEKLFF,TGTGCCAGCAGCGTAGGACTTTCGTCTAATGAAAAACTGTTTTTT
.,TRBV5-1,TRBJ1-1,TRBD1,CASSLGQGITEAFF,TGCGCCAGCAGCTTGGGACAGGGAATCACTGAAGCTTTCTTT
.,TRBV14,TRBJ2-7,TRBD1,CASSRQGYRFEQYF,TGTGCCAGCAGCCGACAGGGGTATCGATTCGAGCAGTACTTC
.,TRBV7-2,TRBJ1-3,TRBD1,CASSSGQASGNTIYF,TGTGCCAGCAGCTCTGGACAGGCCTCTGGAAACACCATATATTTT
.,TRBV6-2/TRBV6-3,TRBJ2-7,TRBD1,CASSGQDRNPNYEQYF,TGTGCCAGCAGTGGTCAGGACAGGAACCCAAACTACGAGCAGTACTTC
.,TRBV6-6,TRBJ2-2,.,CASSYQNTGELFF,TGTGCCAGCAGTTACCAGAACACCGGGGAGCTGTTTTTT